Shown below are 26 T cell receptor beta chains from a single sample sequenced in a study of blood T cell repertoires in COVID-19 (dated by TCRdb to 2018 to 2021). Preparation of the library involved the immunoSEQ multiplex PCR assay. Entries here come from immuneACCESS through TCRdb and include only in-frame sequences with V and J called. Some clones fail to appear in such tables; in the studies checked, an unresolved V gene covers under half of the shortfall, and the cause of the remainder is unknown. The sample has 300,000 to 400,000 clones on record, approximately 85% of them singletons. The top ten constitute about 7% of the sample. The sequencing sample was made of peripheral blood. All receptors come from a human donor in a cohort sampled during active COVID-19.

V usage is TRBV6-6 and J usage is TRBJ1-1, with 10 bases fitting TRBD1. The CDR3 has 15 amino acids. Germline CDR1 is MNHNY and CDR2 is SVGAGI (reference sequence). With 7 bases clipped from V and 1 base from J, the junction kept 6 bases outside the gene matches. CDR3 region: CASIRDRGSNTEAFF. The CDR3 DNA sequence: TGTGCCAGCATACGGGACAGGGGTTCGAACACTGAAGCTTTCTTT.

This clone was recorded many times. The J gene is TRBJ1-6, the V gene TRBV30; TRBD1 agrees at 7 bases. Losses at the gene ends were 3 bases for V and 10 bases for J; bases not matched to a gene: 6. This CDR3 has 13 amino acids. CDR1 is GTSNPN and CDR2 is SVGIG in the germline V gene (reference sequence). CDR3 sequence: CAWRGNRGSPLHF. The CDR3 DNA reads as TGTGCCTGGAGGGGTAACAGGGGATCACCCCTCCACTTT.

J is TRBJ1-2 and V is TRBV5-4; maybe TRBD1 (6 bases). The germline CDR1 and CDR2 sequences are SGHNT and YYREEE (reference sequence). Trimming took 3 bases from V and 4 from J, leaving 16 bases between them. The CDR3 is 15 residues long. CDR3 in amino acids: CASSSSGAHSYGYTF. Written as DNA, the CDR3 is TGTGCCAGCAGCTCCTCAGGGGCCCATAGCTATGGCTACACCTTC. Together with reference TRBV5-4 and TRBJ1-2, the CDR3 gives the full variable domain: ETGVTQSPTHLIKTRGQQVTLRCSSQSGHNTVSWYQQALGQGPQFIFQYYREEENGRGNFPPRFSGLQFPNYSSELNVNALELDDSALYLCASSSSGAHSYGYTFGSGTRLTVV.

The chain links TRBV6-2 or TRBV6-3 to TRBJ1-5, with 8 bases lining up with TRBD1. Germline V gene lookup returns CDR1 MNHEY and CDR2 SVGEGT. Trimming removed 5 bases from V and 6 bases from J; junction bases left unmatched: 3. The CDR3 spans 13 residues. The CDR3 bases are TGTGCCAGCAGTACTGACAGGGGTCAGCCCCAGCATTTT. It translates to CASSTDRGQPQHF.

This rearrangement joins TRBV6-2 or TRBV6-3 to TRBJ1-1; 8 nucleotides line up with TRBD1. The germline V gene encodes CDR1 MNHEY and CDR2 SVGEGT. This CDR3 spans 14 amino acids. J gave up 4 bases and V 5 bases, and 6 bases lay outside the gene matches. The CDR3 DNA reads TGTGCCAGCAGTCCCGGACAGGGACCCACTGAAGCTTTCTTT. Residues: CASSPGQGPTEAFF.

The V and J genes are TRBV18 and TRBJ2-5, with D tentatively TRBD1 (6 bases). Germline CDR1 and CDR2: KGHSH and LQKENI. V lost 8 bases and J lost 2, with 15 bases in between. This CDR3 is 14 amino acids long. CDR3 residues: CASTLSGAQETQYF. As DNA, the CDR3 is TGTGCCAGCACCCTTTCAGGGGCGCAAGAGACCCAGTACTTC.

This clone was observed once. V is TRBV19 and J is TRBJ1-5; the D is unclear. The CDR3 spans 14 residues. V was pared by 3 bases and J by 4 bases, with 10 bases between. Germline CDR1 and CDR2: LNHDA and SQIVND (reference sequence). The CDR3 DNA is TGTGCCAGTAGTATTGGAGGCAGAAATCAGCCCCAGCATTTT. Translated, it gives CASSIGGRNQPQHF.

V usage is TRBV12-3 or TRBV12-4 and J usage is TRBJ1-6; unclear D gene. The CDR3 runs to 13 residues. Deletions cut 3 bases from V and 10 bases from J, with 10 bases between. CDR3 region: CASSFDSRSPLHF. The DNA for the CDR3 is TGTGCCAGCAGTTTTGATTCTCGGTCACCCCTCCACTTT.

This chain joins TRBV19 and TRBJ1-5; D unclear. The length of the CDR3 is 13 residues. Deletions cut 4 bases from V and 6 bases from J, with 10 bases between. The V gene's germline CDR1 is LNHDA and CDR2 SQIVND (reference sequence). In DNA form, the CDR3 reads TGTGCCAGTAGTAGAGACTTCGGTCAGCCCCAGCATTTT. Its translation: CASSRDFGQPQHF.

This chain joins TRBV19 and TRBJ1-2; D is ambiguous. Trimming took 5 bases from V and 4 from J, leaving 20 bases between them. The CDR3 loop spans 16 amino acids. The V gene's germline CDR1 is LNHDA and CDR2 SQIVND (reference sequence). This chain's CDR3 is CASSPPRQRIGYGYTF. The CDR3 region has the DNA TGTGCCAGTAGTCCGCCCCGACAACGGATAGGCTATGGCTACACCTTC.

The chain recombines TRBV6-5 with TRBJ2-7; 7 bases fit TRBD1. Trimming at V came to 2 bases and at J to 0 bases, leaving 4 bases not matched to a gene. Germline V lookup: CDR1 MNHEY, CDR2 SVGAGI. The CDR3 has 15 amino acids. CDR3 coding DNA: TGTGCCAGCAGTTACCAGGGGGTAAGCTCCTACGAGCAGTACTTC. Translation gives CASSYQGVSSYEQYF.

CDR3 sequence (DNA): TGTGCCAGCAGTCCACAGGGGAAAGAGACCCAGTACTTC. It yields the protein CASSPQGKETQYF. The rearrangement uses TRBV5-6 and TRBJ2-5; 7 bases are a match to TRBD1. V lost 5 bases to trimming and J lost 3 bases; unmatched junction nucleotides: 4. The CDR3 spans 13 residues. From germline, CDR1 is SGHDT and CDR2 YYEEEE. Full variable domain (rest looked up from reference TRBV5-6 and TRBJ2-5): DAGVTQSPTHLIKTRGQQVTLRCSPKSGHDTVSWYQQALGQGPQFIFQYYEEEERQRGNFPDRFSGHQFPNYSSELNVNALLLGDSALYLCASSPQGKETQYFGPGTRLLVL.

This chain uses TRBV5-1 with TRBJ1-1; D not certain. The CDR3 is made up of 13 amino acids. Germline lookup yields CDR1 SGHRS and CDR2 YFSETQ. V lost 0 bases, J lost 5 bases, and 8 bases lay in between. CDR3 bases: TGCGCCAGCAGCTTGGCCGGGGAAACTGAAGCTTTCTTT. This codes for CASSLAGETEAFF.

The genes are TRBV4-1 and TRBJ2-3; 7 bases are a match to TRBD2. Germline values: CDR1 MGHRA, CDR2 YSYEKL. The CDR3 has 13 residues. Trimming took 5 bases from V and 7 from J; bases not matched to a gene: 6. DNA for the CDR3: TGCGCCAGCAGCGCGGGGGTTCAGAATACGCAGTATTTT. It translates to CASSAGVQNTQYF.

The CDR3: CASARGVGPSGYEQFF. In DNA form, the CDR3 reads TGTGCTAGTGCCAGGGGGGTGGGACCCTCGGGCTATGAGCAGTTCTTC. The rearrangement uses TRBV12-5 and TRBJ2-1; D might be TRBD1 (7 bases). CDR1 LGHNT and CDR2 FRNRAP come from the germline V gene. The CDR3 runs to 16 residues. Trimming removed 7 bases from V and 8 bases from J, with 24 bases in between.

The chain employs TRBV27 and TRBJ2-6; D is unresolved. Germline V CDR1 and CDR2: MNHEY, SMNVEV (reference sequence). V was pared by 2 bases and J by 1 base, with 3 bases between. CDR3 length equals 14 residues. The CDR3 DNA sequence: TGTGCCAGCAGTTTACAATCTGGGGCCAACGTCCTGACTTTC. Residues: CASSLQSGANVLTF.

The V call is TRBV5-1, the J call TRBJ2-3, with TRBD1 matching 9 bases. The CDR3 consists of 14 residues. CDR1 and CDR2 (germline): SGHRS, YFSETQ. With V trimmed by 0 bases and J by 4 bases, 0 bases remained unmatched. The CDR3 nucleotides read TGCGCCAGCAGCTTGGGGACAGGGGCAGATACGCAGTATTTT. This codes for CASSLGTGADTQYF. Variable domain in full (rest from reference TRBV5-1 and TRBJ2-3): KAGVTQTPRYLIKTRGQQVTLSCSPISGHRSVSWYQQTPGQGLQFLFEYFSETQRNKGNFPGRFSGRQFSNSRSEMNVSTLELGDSALYLCASSLGTGADTQYFGPGTRLTVL.

CDR3 protein: CSVGTRTGSKLTDTQYF. CDR3 nucleotides: TGCAGCGTGGGGACGAGGACAGGGTCGAAACTCACAGATACGCAGTATTTT. This chain joins TRBV29-1 and TRBJ2-3, with TRBD1 identical over 8 bases. The germline V gene has CDR1 SQVTM and CDR2 ANQGSEA. CDR3 length: 17 amino acids. Trimming at V came to 6 bases and at J to 2 bases, leaving 16 bases not matched to a gene.

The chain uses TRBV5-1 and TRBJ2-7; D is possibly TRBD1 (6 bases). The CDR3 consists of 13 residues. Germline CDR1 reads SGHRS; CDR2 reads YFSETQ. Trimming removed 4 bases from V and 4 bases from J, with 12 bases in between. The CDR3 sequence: CASSLVGTYEQYF. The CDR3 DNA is TGCGCCAGCAGCCTCGTAGGGACATACGAGCAGTACTTC.

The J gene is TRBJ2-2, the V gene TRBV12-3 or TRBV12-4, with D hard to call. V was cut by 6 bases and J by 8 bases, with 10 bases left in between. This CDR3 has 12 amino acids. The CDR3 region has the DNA TGTGCCAGCAGCCTCAGCGCTGGGGAGCTGTTTTTT. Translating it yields CASSLSAGELFF.

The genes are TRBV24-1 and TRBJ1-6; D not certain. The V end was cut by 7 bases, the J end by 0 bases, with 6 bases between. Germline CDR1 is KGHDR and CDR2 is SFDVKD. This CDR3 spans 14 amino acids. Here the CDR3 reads CATSTSSYNSPLHF. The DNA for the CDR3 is TGTGCCACCAGCACCAGCTCCTATAATTCACCCCTCCACTTT.

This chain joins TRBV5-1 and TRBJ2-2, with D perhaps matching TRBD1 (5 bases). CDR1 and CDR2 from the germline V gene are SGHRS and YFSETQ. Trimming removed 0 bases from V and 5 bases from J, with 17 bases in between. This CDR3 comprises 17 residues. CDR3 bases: TGCGCCAGCAGCTTGGCCCATGGCCAGGGATGGACCGGGGAGCTGTTTTTT. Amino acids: CASSLAHGQGWTGELFF.

The CDR3 here is CASSDRVDSPLHF. CDR3 in DNA: TGTGCCAGTAGTGACAGGGTGGACTCACCCCTCCACTTT. The chain combines TRBV19 with TRBJ1-6; 7 nucleotides line up with TRBD1. Per germline, CDR1 LNHDA and CDR2 SQIVND (reference sequence). Trimming took 5 bases from V and 10 from J; bases not matched to a gene: 5. The CDR3 runs 13 residues. The variable domain in full, with the rest retrieved from reference TRBV19 and TRBJ1-6, is DGGITQSPKYLFRKEGQNVTLSCEQNLNHDAMYWYRQDPGQGLRLIYYSQIVNDFQKGDIAEGYSVSREKKESFPLTVTSAQKNPTAFYLCASSDRVDSPLHFGNGTRLTVT.

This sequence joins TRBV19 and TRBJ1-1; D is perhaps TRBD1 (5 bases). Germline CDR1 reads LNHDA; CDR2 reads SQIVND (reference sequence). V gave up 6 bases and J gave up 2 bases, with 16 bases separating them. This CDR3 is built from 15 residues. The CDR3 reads CASRISTGGNTEAFF. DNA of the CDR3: TGTGCCAGTAGGATCTCCACCGGGGGAAACACTGAAGCTTTCTTT.

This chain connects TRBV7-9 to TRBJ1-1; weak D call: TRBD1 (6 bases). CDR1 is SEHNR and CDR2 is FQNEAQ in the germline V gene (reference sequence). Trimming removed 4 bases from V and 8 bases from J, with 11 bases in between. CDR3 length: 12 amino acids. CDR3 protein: CASSSDRLEAFF. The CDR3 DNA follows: TGTGCCAGCAGCTCGGACAGACTAGAAGCTTTCTTT.

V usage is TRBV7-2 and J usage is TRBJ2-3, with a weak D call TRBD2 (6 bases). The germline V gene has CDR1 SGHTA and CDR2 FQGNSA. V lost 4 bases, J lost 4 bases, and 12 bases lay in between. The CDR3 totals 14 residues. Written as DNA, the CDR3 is TGTGCCAGCAGCTCTGGGGCTAGCGCAGATACGCAGTATTTT. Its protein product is CASSSGASADTQYF. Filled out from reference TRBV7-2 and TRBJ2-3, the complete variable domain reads GAGVSQSPSNKVTEKGKDVELRCDPISGHTALYWYRQSLGQGLEFLIYFQGNSAPDKSGLPSDRFSAERTGGSVSTLTIQRTQQEDSAVYLCASSSGASADTQYFGPGTRLTVL.